The T cell receptor (beta chain) under discussion was sequenced for a study of long-term antiretroviral therapy in people with HIV. Study-wide results and limits: No data were available on ART adherence, viral resistance or therapy changes. The blood, collected between the mid-2000s and the late 2010s, was possibly taken under older ART regimens.

As to this clone: What it binds is unknown.

Researchers secured at least one pre-ART and at least two post-ART PBMC samples from each donor. V trimming: 4 bases; J trimming: 5 bases; junction bases outside the gene matches: 5. Germline-derived CDR1 and CDR2 are SGHDT and YYEEEE. The CDR3 runs 13 residues. Version v3.0 of the immunoSEQ assay ran at survey level. Sequencing was intended to reach about 40,000-50,000 T-cell genomes per sample. Sequenced by immunoSEQ multiplex PCR; TCRdb stores in-frame clones only, minus some. The sample shows about 39,000 clones, about 88% of them seen only once. Sequences were derived from unsorted PBMCs, sampled just before starting antiretroviral therapy. This receptor was obtained from a woman younger than 30 with HIV. J is TRBJ2-7 and V is TRBV5-6, with 8 positions matching TRBD1. The chain's CDR3 is CASSPTDRDEQYF. As DNA, the CDR3 is TGTGCCAGCAGCCCGACGGACAGGGACGAGCAGTACTTC.